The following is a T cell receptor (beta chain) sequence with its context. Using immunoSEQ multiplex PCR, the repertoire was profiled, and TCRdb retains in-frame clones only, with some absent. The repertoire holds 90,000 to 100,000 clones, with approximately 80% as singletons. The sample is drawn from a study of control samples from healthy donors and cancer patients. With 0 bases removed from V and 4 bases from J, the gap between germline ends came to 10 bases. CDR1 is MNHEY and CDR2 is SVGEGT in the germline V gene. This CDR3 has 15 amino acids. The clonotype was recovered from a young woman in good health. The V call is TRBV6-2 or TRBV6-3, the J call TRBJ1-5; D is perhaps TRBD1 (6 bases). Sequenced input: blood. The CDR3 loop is CASSYSSGVNQPQHF. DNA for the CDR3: TGTGCCAGCAGTTACTCGTCAGGGGTGAATCAGCCCCAGCATTTT.